Included here is one T cell receptor beta chain sequence, with context. Its target is not known. This sample was included in a study of CD8 T cells in ankylosing spondylitis. The V and J ends lost 4 bases and 1 base, in that order; junction bases with no gene match: 5. This CDR3 is built from 18 residues. TCRdb fed the 5' RACE reads into MiXCR, producing one record per CDR3 protein. The sample shows about 220,000 distinct CDR3 sequences, approximately 20% of them seen only once. General study results and limits: A TCR beta motif made of fewer than ten highly homologous variants seemed typical of ankylosing spondylitis blood.

The sequence derives from a male donor with ankylosing spondylitis. Sample: blood, either unsorted or a sorted T cell fraction (not recorded which). The chain couples TRBV12-3 or TRBV12-4 to TRBJ2-1, with TRBD2 identical over 15 bases. CDR3 sequence reads: CASSSGLAGGPSYNEQFF. In DNA, the CDR3 is TGTGCCAGCAGTTCGGGACTAGCGGGAGGCCCGTCCTACAATGAGCAGTTCTTC.